In its sample, the clone carrying this T cell receptor (beta chain) was seen a few times. Its antigen is unidentified. This CDR3 contains 14 residues. V lost 3 bases to trimming and J lost 6 bases; unmatched junction nucleotides: 7. CDR1 SEHNR and CDR2 FQNEAQ come from the germline V gene (reference sequence). Blood replicates held 0.5 ug DNA, tumor or normal breast roughly 1.5 ug, two each. Assay: immunoSEQ multiplex PCR; the TCRdb copy retains only in-frame clones and omits some. The profile shows more than 5,500 clones, around 73% of them singletons. This sample stems from a study of early stage breast cancer tumors. For the study at large: Roughly 10-fold was the mean read coverage per sample.

Overall study findings and caveats: Blood repertoires resembled normal breast more than tumor.

Material for sequencing was normal breast tissue next to the tumor. V gene TRBV7-9 combines with J gene TRBJ2-7; TRBD2 matches at 8 bases. The source is a person aged 40 to 49 with breast cancer. CDR3 residues: CASSFSREGVEQYF. CDR3 coding DNA: TGTGCCAGCAGCTTCTCCCGGGAGGGCGTCGAGCAGTACTTC.